The present TCR beta chain was sequenced within a study of T cells in localized non-small cell lung cancer. Broader study findings: Adjacent lung was found to contain a median approximately 60 of the top 100 tumor clones.

With regard to this clone: Antigen specificity is unknown.

The protocol was immunoSEQ multiplex PCR, while the TCRdb copy is restricted to in-frame clones and leaves out a portion. The repertoire holds 34,000 or so clones, with just over 90% as singletons. The CDR3 extends over 15 amino acids. The germline V gene has CDR1 SEHNR and CDR2 FQNEAQ (reference sequence). The V end was cut by 0 bases, the J end by 4 bases, with 12 bases between. This sequence joins TRBV7-9 and TRBJ1-1; D might be TRBD1 (5 bases). This specimen was peripheral blood, taken before any cancer treatment. This TCR was sampled from a female donor older than 55 with stage I lung adenocarcinoma. CDR3: CASSLAQGEGTEAFF. The CDR3 bases are TGTGCCAGCAGCTTAGCCCAGGGCGAAGGCACTGAAGCTTTCTTT.